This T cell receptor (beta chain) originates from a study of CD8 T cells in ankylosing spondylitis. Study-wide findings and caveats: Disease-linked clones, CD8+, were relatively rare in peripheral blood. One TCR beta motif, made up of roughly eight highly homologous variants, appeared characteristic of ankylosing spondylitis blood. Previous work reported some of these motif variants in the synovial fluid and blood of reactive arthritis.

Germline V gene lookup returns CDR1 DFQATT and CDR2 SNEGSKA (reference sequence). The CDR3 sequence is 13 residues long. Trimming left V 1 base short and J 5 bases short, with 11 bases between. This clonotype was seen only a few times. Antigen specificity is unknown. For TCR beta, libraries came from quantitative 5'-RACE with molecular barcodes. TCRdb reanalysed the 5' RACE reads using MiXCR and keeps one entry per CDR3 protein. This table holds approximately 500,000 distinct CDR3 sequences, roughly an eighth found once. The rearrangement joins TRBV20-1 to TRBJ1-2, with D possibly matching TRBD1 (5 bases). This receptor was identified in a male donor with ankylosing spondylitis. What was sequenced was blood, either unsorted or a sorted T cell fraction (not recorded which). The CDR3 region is CSARVLDTYGYTF. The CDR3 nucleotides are TGCAGTGCTAGAGTTCTGGACACATATGGCTACACCTTC.